The 27 T cell receptor beta chains below all came from one sample that was sequenced in a study of blood T cells in healthy people across ages (dated by TCRdb to the mid-2010s). The library was made by 5' RACE. TCRdb shows the sequencer as Illumina HiSeq 2500. A second roughly 6 to 12 cycle PCR used a sample-barcoded 5' primer and a J-beta primer mix. Using fastp at Q25 and MiXCR, TCRdb reprocessed the public reads and kept productive beta chains. A single entry per CDR3 protein holds the most common genes and DNA from its merged rows. This sample has about 830,000 distinct CDR3 sequences in its table, and roughly 50% of those were observed once. The top ten constitute around 20% of the sample. Sequences were obtained from blood. The origin of the receptors is a man aged 25-45 years in good health.

This rearrangement joins TRBV20-1 to TRBJ1-2; the match to TRBD1 covers 8 bases. Germline V CDR1 and CDR2: DFQATT, SNEGSKA (reference sequence). The CDR3 has 13 residues. Unmatched junction bases numbered 6, after V lost 3 bases and J lost 6 bases. DNA for the CDR3: TGCAGTGCTAGCTTCTCGACAGGGGATGGCTACACCTTC. This gives the protein CSASFSTGDGYTF.

This rearrangement joins TRBV18 to TRBJ2-3; TRBD2 is a possible D gene (6 bases). CDR1 is KGHSH, CDR2 LQKENI, per germline. V was cut by 5 bases and J by 2 bases, with 14 bases left in between. The CDR3 is made up of 15 amino acids. DNA for the CDR3: TGTGCCAGCTCAGACTTAGCGGCCTCCACAGATACGCAGTATTTT. The encoded protein is CASSDLAASTDTQYF.

A few counts support this clonotype. The gene calls are TRBV28 and TRBJ2-1; D is unclear. V gave up 0 bases and J gave up 7 bases, with 7 bases separating them. The CDR3 has 13 residues. The germline V gene has CDR1 MDHEN and CDR2 SYDVKM. The CDR3 sequence: CASSLWTQNEQFF. The CDR3 nucleotides are TGTGCCAGCAGTTTATGGACCCAGAATGAGCAGTTCTTC.

The sample holds a few counts of this clonotype. V and J are TRBV7-2 and TRBJ2-1, with TRBD2 identical over 13 bases. The CDR3 runs to 15 residues. Germline CDR1 and CDR2: SGHTA and FQGNSA. J gave up 10 bases and V 5 bases, and 8 bases lay outside the gene matches. The CDR3 protein is CASSLRLAGGYEQFF. Written as DNA, the CDR3 is TGTGCCAGCAGCCTCAGACTAGCGGGAGGTTACGAGCAGTTCTTC.

The gene calls are TRBV4-2 and TRBJ2-5, with TRBD2 identical over 7 bases. CDR1 LGHNA and CDR2 YNFKEQ come from the germline V gene. This CDR3 has 19 amino acids. J gave up 1 base and V 1 base, and 15 bases lay outside the gene matches. The CDR3 region has the DNA TGTGCCAGCAGCCAAGGAAGAGGGCTAGCGGCTCTCTTCCAAGAGACCCAGTACTTC. It encodes CASSQGRGLAALFQETQYF.

The chain uses TRBV7-9 and TRBJ1-5; D remains ambiguous. This CDR3 has 12 amino acids. The V end lost 4 bases, the J end lost 9 bases, and 10 bases lay between the germline ends. CDR1 SEHNR and CDR2 FQNEAQ come from the germline V gene (reference sequence). This chain's CDR3 is CASSSGVGPQHF. CDR3 nucleotides: TGTGCCAGCAGCTCCGGGGTGGGGCCCCAGCATTTT.

As to this clonotype: The junction departs from germline at one end; a sequencing error may be responsible. V gene TRBV5-6 combines with J gene TRBJ1-1, with unresolved D. Germline CDR1 and CDR2: SGHDT and YYEEEE. The CDR3 loop spans 11 amino acids. CDR3 sequence reads: CASSLNTKAFF. The CDR3 bases are TGTGCCAGCAGCCTAAACACTAAAGCTTTCTTT.

In this sample, this clonotype turned up a few times. The chain links TRBV20-1 to TRBJ2-5; 8 positions agree with TRBD1. V lost 6 bases to trimming and J lost 5 bases; unmatched junction nucleotides: 8. Per germline, CDR1 DFQATT and CDR2 SNEGSKA (reference sequence). The CDR3 runs to 13 residues. Written as DNA, the CDR3 is TGCAGTGCCCTACAGGGGGGAGAGGAGACCCAGTACTTC. Translating gives CSALQGGEETQYF.

CDR3 region: CASSFRGCGYTF. The CDR3 region has the DNA TGTGCCAGCAGCTTCCGGGGCTGTGGCTACACCTTC. The chain employs TRBV7-2 and TRBJ1-2; D perhaps matches TRBD1 (5 bases). Germline V lookup: CDR1 SGHTA, CDR2 FQGNSA. V lost 3 bases and J lost 7, with 9 bases in between. There are 12 residues in the CDR3.

The chain recombines TRBV11-1 with TRBJ1-1; D call uncertain. Germline assignment: CDR1 SGHAT and CDR2 FQDESV (reference sequence). This CDR3 is built from 13 residues. Trimming took off 1 base at V and 7 bases at J, with 10 bases between the two ends. The CDR3 DNA sequence: TGTGCCAGCAGCTTAGGGGAAGGCTTTGAAGCTTTCTTT. It is translated as CASSLGEGFEAFF.

This clonotype has a handful of counts. The V gene is TRBV2, the J gene TRBJ2-5; D perhaps matches TRBD1 (5 bases). Trimming pared 5 bases from V and 13 bases from J, leaving 20 bases between. Per germline, CDR1 SNHLY and CDR2 FYNNEI. This CDR3 region has 13 residues. CDR3: CASSPPGQRDPYF. The CDR3 nucleotides are TGTGCCAGCAGTCCTCCCGGACAACGAGACCCGTACTTC.

This sequence joins TRBV29-1 and TRBJ2-1; perhaps TRBD2 as D (6 bases). Germline V gene lookup returns CDR1 SQVTM and CDR2 ANQGSEA. The CDR3 has 12 amino acids. V was cut by 4 bases and J by 9 bases, with 13 bases left in between. The CDR3 DNA sequence: TGCAGCGTTGCACGGGAGCCCGGTGAGCAGTTCTTC. Its translation: CSVAREPGEQFF.

The chain joins TRBV7-9 to TRBJ1-2; unclear D gene. CDR1 is SEHNR and CDR2 is FQNEAQ in the germline V gene (reference sequence). The CDR3 loop spans 8 amino acids. V lost 11 bases and J lost 8, with 6 bases in between. The CDR3 coding sequence is TGTGCCGCGGGGGGCTACACCTTC. Translated, it gives CAAGGYTF.

This clonotype was counted ten times or more. Its ends do not fully match the called genes, so a read error is possible. The chain joins TRBV7-2 to TRBJ2-5; no clear D. Looked up from germline, CDR1 is SGHTA and CDR2 is FQGNSA. The CDR3 totals 12 residues. The chain's CDR3 is CASSRNQETQYF. The CDR3 nucleotides read TGTGCCAGCAGCCGTAACCAGGAGACCCAGTACTTC.

The V gene is TRBV14, the J gene TRBJ2-6; possibly TRBD1 or TRBD2 for D (5 bases each). The V end lost 3 bases, the J end lost 1 base, and 10 bases lay between the germline ends. This CDR3 comprises 16 residues. Germline V gene lookup returns CDR1 SGHDN and CDR2 FVKESK. The CDR3 region is CASSHYGGSGANVLTF. CDR3 bases: TGTGCCAGCAGCCATTATGGGGGATCTGGGGCCAACGTCCTGACTTTC.

The V call is TRBV13, the J call TRBJ2-3; D is uncertain. Trimming removed 4 bases at V and 6 bases at J, with 14 bases between. Per germline, CDR1 PRHDT and CDR2 FYEKMQ (reference sequence). The CDR3 is made up of 14 amino acids. The CDR3 bases are TGTGCCAGCAGCTCCCCCTGGTCTAGGGATACGCAGTATTTT. Its translation: CASSSPWSRDTQYF.

J is TRBJ1-6 and V is TRBV3-1; 7 bases map to TRBD1. V lost 1 base and J lost 8; bases outside the gene matches: 2. Germline CDR1 and CDR2: LGHDT and YNNKEL (reference sequence). The CDR3 totals 14 residues. This CDR3 reads CASSQGQGDSPLHF. CDR3 DNA: TGTGCCAGCAGCCAAGGCCAGGGGGATTCACCCCTCCACTTT.

The CDR3 DNA sequence: TGTGCCAGCAGAGAGGACGGGAGGGCCTACGAGCAGTACTTC. Protein sequence: CASREDGRAYEQYF. This sequence joins TRBV6-2 or TRBV6-3 and TRBJ2-5, with 8 bases that match TRBD2. The DNA end is more similar to TRBJ2-7, so the J call may be wrong. From germline, CDR1 is MNHEY and CDR2 SVGEGT. CDR3 length equals 14 residues.

This clonotype was counted a few times. V gene TRBV6-6 combines with J gene TRBJ2-1; TRBD1 agrees at 10 bases. J was trimmed by 8 bases and V by 5 bases; bases with no gene match: 12. CDR1 and CDR2 from the germline V gene are MNHNY and SVGAGI (reference sequence). This CDR3 is 16 amino acids long. The CDR3 region is CASSPSGTGVGHEQFF. As DNA, the CDR3 is TGTGCCAGCAGTCCTTCAGGGACAGGGGTTGGGCATGAGCAGTTCTTC.

The chain uses TRBV3-1 and TRBJ2-6; maybe TRBD1 (6 bases). CDR3 length equals 15 residues. The ends were cut back, 4 bases at V and 3 bases at J, with 10 bases in the middle. Per germline, CDR1 LGHDT and CDR2 YNNKEL (reference sequence). This CDR3 reads CASSLRGRGANVLTF. The CDR3 nucleotides are TGTGCCAGCAGCCTCAGGGGTCGTGGGGCCAACGTCCTGACTTTC. Full variable domain (missing parts from reference TRBV3-1 and TRBJ2-6): DTAVSQTPKYLVTQMGNDKSIKCEQNLGHDTMYWYKQDSKKFLKIMFSYNNKELIINETVPNRFSPKSPDKAHLNLHINSLELGDSAVYFCASSLRGRGANVLTFGAGSRLTVL.

This chain's CDR3 is CASYWTGASTDTQYF. The CDR3 coding sequence is TGTGCCAGCTACTGGACAGGGGCGAGCACAGATACGCAGTATTTT. This chain joins TRBV6-1 and TRBJ2-3; the match to TRBD1 covers 9 bases. After removal of 8 bases from V and 0 bases from J, the junction contained 6 bases not matched to a gene. Looked up from germline, CDR1 is MNHNS and CDR2 is SASEGT. CDR3 length: 15 residues.

The J gene is TRBJ2-4, the V gene TRBV5-1; D is possibly TRBD2 (6 bases). The DNA matches TRBJ2-7 better at its end, which makes the J call doubtful. The CDR3 sequence is 15 residues long. Looked up from germline, CDR1 is SGHRS and CDR2 is YFSETQ. CDR3 sequence: CASSPALAGGYEQYF. The DNA for the CDR3 is TGCGCCAGCAGCCCCGCACTAGCCGGAGGGTACGAGCAGTACTTC.

This clonotype was observed a few times. V is TRBV6-5 and J is TRBJ2-1, with D uncertain. V was clipped by 0 bases and J by 4 bases, with 10 bases between them. Germline values: CDR1 MNHEY, CDR2 SVGAGI. CDR3 length equals 15 residues. CDR3 DNA sequence: TGTGCCAGCAGTTACTCAGGTGGGCGGTACAATGAGCAGTTCTTC. Encoded protein: CASSYSGGRYNEQFF.

This chain links TRBV30 with TRBJ1-2; 7 bases match TRBD1. With V trimmed by 2 bases and J by 4 bases, 4 bases remained unmatched. Germline CDR1 and CDR2: GTSNPN and SVGIG (reference sequence). This CDR3 is 13 amino acids long. The CDR3 loop is CAWSQTGTYGYTF. The CDR3 DNA is TGTGCCTGGAGTCAGACAGGGACCTATGGCTACACCTTC.

This clonotype was found once. The chain recombines TRBV7-8 with TRBJ2-1; 10 bases are shared with TRBD2. CDR3 size: 19 residues. CDR1 is SGHVS and CDR2 is FQNEAQ in the germline V gene. V dropped 2 bases and J dropped 2; count of bases not matched to a gene: 12. The CDR3 sequence is CASSLPRNMTSGPYNEQFF. Written as DNA, the CDR3 is TGTGCCAGCAGCTTACCCCGTAACATGACTAGCGGGCCCTACAATGAGCAGTTCTTC.

The chain uses TRBV20-1 and TRBJ2-1, with unresolved D. The end of the DNA is better explained by TRBJ2-7, so the J call may be wrong. Germline assignment: CDR1 DFQATT and CDR2 SNEGSKA (reference sequence). This CDR3 spans 12 amino acids. CDR3 sequence reads: CSAQANYNEQYF. CDR3 bases: TGCAGTGCCCAGGCCAATTACAATGAGCAGTACTTC.

The CDR3 spells CASSLDDRSKNIQYF. CDR3 nucleotide sequence: TGCGCCAGCAGCTTGGACGACAGAAGTAAAAACATTCAGTACTTC. The V call is TRBV5-1, the J call TRBJ2-4; tentatively, D is TRBD1 (5 bases). Germline V CDR1 and CDR2: SGHRS, YFSETQ. V was pared by 0 bases and J by 4 bases, with 11 bases between. The CDR3 covers 15 residues.